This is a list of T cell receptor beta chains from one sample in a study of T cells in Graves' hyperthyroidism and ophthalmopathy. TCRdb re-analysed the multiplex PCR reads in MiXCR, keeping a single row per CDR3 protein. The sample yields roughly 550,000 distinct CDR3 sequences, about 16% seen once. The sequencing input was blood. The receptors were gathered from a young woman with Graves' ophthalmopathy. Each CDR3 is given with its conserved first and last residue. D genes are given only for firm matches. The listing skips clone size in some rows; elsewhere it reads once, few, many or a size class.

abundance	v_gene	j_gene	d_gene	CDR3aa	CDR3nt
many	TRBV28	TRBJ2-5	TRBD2	CASSSSTSGQETQYF	TGTGCCAGCAGTTCATCGACTAGCGGTCAAGAGACCCAGTACTTC
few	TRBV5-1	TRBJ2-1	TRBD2	CASRIISSGGGEEQFF	TGCGCCAGCAGAATTATTTCTAGCGGGGGGGGTGAGGAGCAGTTCTTC
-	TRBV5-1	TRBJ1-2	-	CASSPRDGYGYTF	TGCGCCAGCAGCCCCCGGGACGGCTATGGCTACACCTTC
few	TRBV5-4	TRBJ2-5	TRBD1	CASSPDREEETQYF	TGTGCCAGCAGCCCGGACAGGGAAGAAGAGACCCAGTACTTC
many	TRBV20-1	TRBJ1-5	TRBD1	CSARDWVQGMVYQPQHF	TGCAGTGCTAGAGATTGGGTACAGGGGATGGTATATCAGCCCCAGCATTTT
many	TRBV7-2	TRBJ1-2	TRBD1	CASSPTGVGGYTF	TGTGCCAGCAGCCCTACAGGGGTTGGTGGCTACACCTTC
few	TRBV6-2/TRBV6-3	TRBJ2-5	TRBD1	CASSTGGPKETQYF	TGTGCCAGCAGCACAGGGGGCCCTAAAGAGACCCAGTACTTC
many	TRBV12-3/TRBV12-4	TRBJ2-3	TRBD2	CASSLGLAGVQDTQYF	TGTGCCAGCAGTTTAGGGCTAGCGGGAGTTCAAGATACGCAGTATTTT
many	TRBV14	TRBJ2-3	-	CASSPLNGEDTQYF	TGTGCCAGCAGCCCTCTCAATGGTGAAGATACGCAGTATTTT
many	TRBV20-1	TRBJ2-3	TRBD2	CSARPSGRRLGTDTQYF	TGCAGTGCTAGACCTAGCGGGAGACGTTTAGGCACAGATACGCAGTATTTT
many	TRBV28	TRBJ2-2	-	CASSGGGHNTGELFF	TGTGCCAGCAGTGGGGGGGGGCATAACACCGGGGAGCTGTTTTTT
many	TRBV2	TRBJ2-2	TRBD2	CASSEALGLAGNTGELFF	TGTGCCAGCAGTGAAGCGCTGGGACTAGCGGGGAACACCGGGGAGCTGTTTTTT
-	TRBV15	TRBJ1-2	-	CATSRDRTGANYGYTF	TGTGCCACCAGCAGAGATCGGACGGGAGCTAACTATGGCTACACCTTC
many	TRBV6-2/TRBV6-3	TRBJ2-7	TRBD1	CASSTLTGDSYYEQYF	TGTGCCAGCAGTACACTGACAGGGGACTCCTACTACGAGCAGTACTTC
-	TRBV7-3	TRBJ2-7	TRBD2	CASSTPTSGSPYEQYF	TGTGCCAGTAGTACCCCTACGAGCGGGAGTCCCTACGAGCAGTACTTC
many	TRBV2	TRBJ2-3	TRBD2	CASSVPSGISSTDTQYF	TGTGCCAGCAGTGTTCCTAGCGGGATCTCTAGCACAGATACGCAGTATTTT
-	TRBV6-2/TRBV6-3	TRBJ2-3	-	CASSYPGVEKGTQYF	TGTGCCAGCAGTTACCCTGGAGTCGAGAAGGGTACGCAGTATTTT
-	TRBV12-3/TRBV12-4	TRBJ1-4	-	CASGKGGNEKLFF	TGTGCCAGCGGAAAGGGTGGGAATGAAAAACTGTTTTTT
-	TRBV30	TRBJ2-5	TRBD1	CAWKRGTGAKQETQYF	TGTGCCTGGAAGAGGGGTACAGGGGCAAAACAAGAGACCCAGTACTTC
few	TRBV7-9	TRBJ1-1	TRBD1	CASSLISDRGAFF	TGTGCCAGCAGCTTAATATCTGACAGGGGCGCTTTCTTT
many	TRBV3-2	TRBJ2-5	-	CASSQVGVRPGETQYF	TGTGCCAGCAGCCAAGTGGGAGTGCGTCCGGGAGAGACCCAGTACTTC
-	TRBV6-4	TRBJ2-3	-	CASSRLITDTQYF	TGTGCCAGCAGCCGACTCATCACAGATACGCAGTATTTT
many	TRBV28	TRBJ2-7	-	CASSGRVPFGEQYF	TGTGCCAGCAGTGGACGGGTCCCCTTCGGCGAGCAGTACTTC
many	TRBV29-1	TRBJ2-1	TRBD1	CSVADSTGGHNEQFF	TGCAGCGTTGCGGATTCGACAGGGGGGCACAATGAGCAGTTCTTC
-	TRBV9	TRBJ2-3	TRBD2	CASSESGRTDTQYF	TGTGCCAGCAGCGAAAGCGGGAGAACAGATACGCAGTATTTT
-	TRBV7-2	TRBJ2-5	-	CASSFTGGETQYF	TGTGCCAGCAGCTTTACAGGAGGGGAGACCCAGTACTTC
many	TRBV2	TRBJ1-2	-	CASSGGGYGYTF	TGTGCCAGCTCCGGGGGAGGGTATGGCTACACCTTC
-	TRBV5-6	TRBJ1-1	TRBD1	CASRQQGATEAFF	TGTGCCAGCAGACAACAGGGGGCCACTGAAGCTTTCTTT
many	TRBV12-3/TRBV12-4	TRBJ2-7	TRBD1	CASRIQGDTYEQYF	TGTGCCAGCAGGATACAGGGGGACACCTACGAGCAGTACTTC
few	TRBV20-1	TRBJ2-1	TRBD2	CSARLAGEEFF	TGCAGTGCTCGACTAGCGGGAGAGGAGTTCTTC
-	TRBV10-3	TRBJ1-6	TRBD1	CAISDPVGGENSPLHF	TGTGCCATCAGTGACCCCGTAGGGGGCGAAAATTCACCCCTCCACTTT
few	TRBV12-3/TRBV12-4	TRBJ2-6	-	CASRATASGANVLTF	TGTGCCAGCAGAGCGACAGCCTCTGGGGCCAACGTCCTGACTTTC
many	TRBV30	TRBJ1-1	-	CAWGVGPGAFF	TGTGCCTGGGGAGTAGGGCCGGGAGCTTTCTTT
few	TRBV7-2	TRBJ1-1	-	CASSSQEMFVAFF	TGTGCCAGCAGCTCCCAGGAAATGTTTGTCGCTTTCTTT
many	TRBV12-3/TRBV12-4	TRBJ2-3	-	CASGQRAPSTDTQYF	TGTGCCAGCGGTCAACGGGCCCCTAGCACAGATACGCAGTATTTT
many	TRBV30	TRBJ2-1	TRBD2	CAWNSGGSQFF	TGTGCCTGGAATAGCGGGGGAAGTCAGTTCTTC
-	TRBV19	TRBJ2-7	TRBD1	CASLILGQHYYEQYF	TGTGCCAGCCTTATATTGGGACAGCACTACTACGAGCAGTACTTC
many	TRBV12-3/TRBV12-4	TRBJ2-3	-	CASSLIVGEPLPDTQYF	TGTGCCAGCAGTTTAATTGTAGGGGAACCTCTCCCAGATACGCAGTATTTT
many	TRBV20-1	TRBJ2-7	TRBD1	CSASDRGNEQYF	TGCAGTGCGAGTGACAGGGGCAACGAGCAGTACTTC
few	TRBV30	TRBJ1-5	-	CAWSVQQYNQPQHF	TGTGCCTGGAGTGTACAACAGTACAATCAGCCCCAGCATTTT
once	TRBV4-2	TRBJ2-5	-	CASSPHGRTIGETQYF	TGTGCCAGCAGCCCCCACGGGCGGACTATAGGCGAGACCCAGTACTTC
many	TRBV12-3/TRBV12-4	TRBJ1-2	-	CASNLRGPKANYGYTF	TGTGCCAGCAATTTGAGAGGGCCCAAAGCTAACTATGGCTACACCTTC
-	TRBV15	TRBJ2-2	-	CATSGSPFGELFF	TGTGCCACCAGCGGAAGTCCCTTCGGGGAGCTGTTTTTT
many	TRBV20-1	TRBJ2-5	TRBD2	CSARGEDGGWETQYF	TGCAGTGCTAGAGGAGAGGACGGGGGGTGGGAGACCCAGTACTTC
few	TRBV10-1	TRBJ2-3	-	CASSAPTGSTDTQYF	TGCGCCAGCAGTGCCCCGACAGGAAGCACAGATACGCAGTATTTT
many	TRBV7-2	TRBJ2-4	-	CASSLIVLAKNIQYF	TGTGCCAGCAGCCTTATCGTGTTAGCCAAAAACATTCAGTACTTC
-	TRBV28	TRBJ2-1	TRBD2	CASSLPAGAGGGGNEQFF	TGTGCCAGCAGTTTACCCGCTGGGGCGGGAGGGGGGGGCAATGAGCAGTTCTTC
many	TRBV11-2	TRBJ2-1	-	CASSWSAGNTYNEQFF	TGTGCCAGCAGCTGGTCGGCGGGCAATACGTACAATGAGCAGTTCTTC
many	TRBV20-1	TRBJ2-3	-	CSASQTSGADTQYF	TGCAGTGCCAGCCAAACTAGTGGAGCAGATACGCAGTATTTT
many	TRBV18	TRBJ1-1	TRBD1	CASSPPDRVNTEAFF	TGTGCCAGCTCACCCCCCGACAGGGTGAACACTGAAGCTTTCTTT
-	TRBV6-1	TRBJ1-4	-	CASSQHPRDEKLFF	TGTGCCAGCTCCCAACACCCGAGGGATGAAAAACTGTTTTTT
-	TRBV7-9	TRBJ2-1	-	CASSQSGIWEQFF	TGTGCCAGCAGCCAGAGCGGAATTTGGGAGCAGTTCTTC
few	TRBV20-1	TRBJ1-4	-	CSAGEGWATNEKLFF	TGCAGTGCTGGGGAGGGGTGGGCAACTAATGAAAAACTGTTTTTT